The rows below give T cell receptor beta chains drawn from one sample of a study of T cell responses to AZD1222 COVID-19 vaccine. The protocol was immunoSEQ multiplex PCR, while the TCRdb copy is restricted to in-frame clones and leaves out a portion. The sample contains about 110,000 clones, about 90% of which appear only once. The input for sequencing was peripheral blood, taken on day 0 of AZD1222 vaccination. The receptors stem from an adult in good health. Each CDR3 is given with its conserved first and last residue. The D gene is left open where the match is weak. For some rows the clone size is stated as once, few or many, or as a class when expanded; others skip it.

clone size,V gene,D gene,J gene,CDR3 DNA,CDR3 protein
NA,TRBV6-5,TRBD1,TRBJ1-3,TGTGCCAGCAGTTACTCAGGACAGGGGGCTGGAAACACCATATATTTT,CASSYSGQGAGNTIYF
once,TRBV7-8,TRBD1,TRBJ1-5,TGTGCCAGCAGCTTAACCAACCGGGACAGGGGGATTTATAGCAATCAGCCCCAGCATTTT,CASSLTNRDRGIYSNQPQHF
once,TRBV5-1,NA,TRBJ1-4,TGCGCCAGCAGCCTACAGGGACCAAATGAAAAACTGTTTTTT,CASSLQGPNEKLFF
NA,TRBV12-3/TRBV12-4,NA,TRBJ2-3,TGTGCCAGCAGTTTAGGTGGGGATACGCAGTATTTT,CASSLGGDTQYF
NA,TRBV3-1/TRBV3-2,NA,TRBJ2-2,TGTGCCAGCATGCTGGGAAACACCGGGGAGCTGTTTTTT,CASMLGNTGELFF
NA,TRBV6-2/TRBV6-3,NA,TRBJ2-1,TGTGCCAGCAGTTCGGACTCATCCTACAATGAGCAGTTCTTC,CASSSDSSYNEQFF
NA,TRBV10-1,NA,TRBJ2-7,TGCGCCAGCAGCCCCGGGAAAAGCTACGAGCAGTACTTC,CASSPGKSYEQYF
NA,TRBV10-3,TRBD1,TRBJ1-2,TGTGCCATCAGTGAGCCCCCTGGACAGGGGGCGCCTGATGGCTACACCTTC,CAISEPPGQGAPDGYTF
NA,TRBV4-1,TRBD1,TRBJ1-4,TGCGCCAGCAGCCAAGTTCAGTTTTCAGGTACCGGGACAGGGAATGAAAAACTGTTTTTT,CASSQVQFSGTGTGNEKLFF
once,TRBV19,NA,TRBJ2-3,TGTGCCAGTAGTATCGGGGTCGGCACAGATACGCAGTATTTT,CASSIGVGTDTQYF
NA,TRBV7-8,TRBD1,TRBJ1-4,TGTGCCAGCAGCTTAGAGGACAGGGTCGGGAATGAAAAACTGTTTTTT,CASSLEDRVGNEKLFF
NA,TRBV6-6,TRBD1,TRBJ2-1,TGTGCCAGCAGGGGACAGGGATGGTTCAATGAGCAGTTCTTC,CASRGQGWFNEQFF
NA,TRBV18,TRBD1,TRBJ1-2,TGTGCCAGCTGGACAGGGGGAAGGTATGGCTACACCTTC,CASWTGGRYGYTF
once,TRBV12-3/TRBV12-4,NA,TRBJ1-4,TGTGCCAGCAGCCCGATTGGAGGTGAAAAACTGTTTTTT,CASSPIGGEKLFF
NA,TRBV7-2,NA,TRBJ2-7,TGTGCCAGCAGCCACGCCTCCGGAGACTACGAGCAGTACTTC,CASSHASGDYEQYF
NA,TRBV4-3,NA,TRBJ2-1,TGCGCCAGCAGCCAAGGTCGTGGGGTCAACAATGAGCAGTTCTTC,CASSQGRGVNNEQFF
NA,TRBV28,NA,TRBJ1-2,TGTGCCAGCGTCCCCTCCGGACGGATCTATGGCTACACCTTC,CASVPSGRIYGYTF
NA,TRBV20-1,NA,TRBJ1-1,TGCAGTGCTAGTGTTTCTCTCACCGGGGACACTGAAGCTTTCTTT,CSASVSLTGDTEAFF
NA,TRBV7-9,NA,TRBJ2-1,TGTGCCAGCAGCCGGCTTACCTACAATGAGCAGTTCTTC,CASSRLTYNEQFF
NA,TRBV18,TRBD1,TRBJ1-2,TGTGCCAGCTCACCACAGGGGACAGGGATCTATGGCTACACCTTC,CASSPQGTGIYGYTF
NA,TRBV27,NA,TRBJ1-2,TGTGCCAGCAGCAGAATCACGGTCAAGGACAGAGATGGCTACACCTTC,CASSRITVKDRDGYTF
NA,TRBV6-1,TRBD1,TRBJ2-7,TGTGCCAGCAGTGAAGGGGACAGCTACGAGCAGTACTTC,CASSEGDSYEQYF
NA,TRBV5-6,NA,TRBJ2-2,TGTGCCAGCAGCTTTGGCCCCGGGGAGCTGTTTTTT,CASSFGPGELFF
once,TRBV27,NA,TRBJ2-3,TGTGCCAGCAGATTTAGAGGCGGGATTGGAGATACGCAGTATTTT,CASRFRGGIGDTQYF
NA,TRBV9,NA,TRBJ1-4,TGTGCCAGCAGCGTGACAGCAACTAATGAAAAACTGTTTTTT,CASSVTATNEKLFF
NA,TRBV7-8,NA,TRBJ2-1,TGTGCCAGCAGCTTCGGTAGATCGCCCACTGGATTCAATGAGCAGTTCTTC,CASSFGRSPTGFNEQFF
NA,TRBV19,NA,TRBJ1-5,TGTGCCAGTAGTAAGAGTACAAACCAGCCCCAGCATTTT,CASSKSTNQPQHF
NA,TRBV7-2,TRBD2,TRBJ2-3,TGTGCCAGCAGGAGACGGGAGAGCGGGAGGGCCCTAGATACGCAGTATTTT,CASRRRESGRALDTQYF
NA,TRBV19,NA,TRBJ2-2,TGTGCCAGTAGTATCTATGGGGCAGCCAAAACCGGGGAGCTGTTTTTT,CASSIYGAAKTGELFF
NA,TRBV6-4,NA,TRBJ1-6,TGTGCCAGCGCCCCAGGGAGCTCCTATAATTCACCCCTCCACTTT,CASAPGSSYNSPLHF
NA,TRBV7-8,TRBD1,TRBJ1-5,TGTGCCAGCAGCACGAGGACAGGGTTTGGACAGCCCCAGCATTTT,CASSTRTGFGQPQHF
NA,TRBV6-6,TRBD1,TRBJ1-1,TGTGCCAGCACCGGGACAGGGCCGGACACTGAAGCTTTCTTT,CASTGTGPDTEAFF